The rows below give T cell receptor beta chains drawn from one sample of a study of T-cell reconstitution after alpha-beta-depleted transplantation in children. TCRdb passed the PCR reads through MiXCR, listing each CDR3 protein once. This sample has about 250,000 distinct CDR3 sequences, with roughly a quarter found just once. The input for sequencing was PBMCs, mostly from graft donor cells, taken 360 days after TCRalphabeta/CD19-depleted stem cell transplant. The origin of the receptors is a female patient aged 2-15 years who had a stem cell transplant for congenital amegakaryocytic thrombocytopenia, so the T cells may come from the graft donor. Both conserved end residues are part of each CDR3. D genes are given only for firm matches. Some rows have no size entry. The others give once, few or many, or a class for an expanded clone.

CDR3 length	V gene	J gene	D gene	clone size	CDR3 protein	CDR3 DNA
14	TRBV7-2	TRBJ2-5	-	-	CASSLARISETQYF	TGTGCCAGCAGCTTAGCACGGATTTCGGAGACCCAGTACTTC
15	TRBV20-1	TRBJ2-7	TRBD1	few	CSAPAQGVFSYEQYF	TGCAGTGCACCCGCTCAGGGGGTGTTCTCCTACGAGCAGTACTTC
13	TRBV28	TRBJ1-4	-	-	CASSFPPSEKLFF	TGTGCCAGCAGTTTTCCTCCTTCCGAAAAACTGTTTTTT
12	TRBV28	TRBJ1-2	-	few	CASSYRFYGYTF	TGTGCCAGCAGTTATCGGTTCTATGGCTACACCTTC
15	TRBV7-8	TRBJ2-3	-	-	CASSLGGQRADTQYF	TGTGCCAGCAGCTTAGGGGGGCAGAGAGCAGATACGCAGTATTTT
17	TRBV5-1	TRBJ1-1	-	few	CASSRWAAQGMNTEAFF	TGCGCCAGCAGCCGGTGGGCAGCCCAAGGAATGAACACTGAAGCTTTCTTT
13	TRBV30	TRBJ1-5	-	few	CAWADSSNQPQHF	TGTGCCTGGGCCGACAGTAGCAATCAGCCCCAGCATTTT
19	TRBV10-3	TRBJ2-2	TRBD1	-	CATTARDSVSGWLSGELFF	TGTGCCACCACGGCCCGGGACAGCGTTTCGGGATGGTTATCCGGGGAGCTGTTTTTT
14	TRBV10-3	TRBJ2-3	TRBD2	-	CAISAGGRTDTQYF	TGTGCCATCAGCGCGGGAGGTCGCACAGATACGCAGTATTTT
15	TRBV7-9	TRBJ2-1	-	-	CASSLGEASSNEQFF	TGTGCCAGCAGCTTAGGGGAGGCGAGCTCTAATGAGCAGTTCTTC
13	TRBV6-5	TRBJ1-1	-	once	CASSYSGYTEAFF	TGTGCCAGCAGTTACTCGGGGTACACTGAAGCTTTCTTT
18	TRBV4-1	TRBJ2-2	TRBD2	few	CASSQRQGTSGGIGELFF	TGCGCCAGCAGCCAAAGACAGGGAACTAGCGGGGGGATAGGGGAGCTGTTTTTT
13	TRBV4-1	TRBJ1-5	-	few	CASSRTRDQPQHF	TGCGCCAGCAGCCGTACTAGGGATCAGCCCCAGCATTTT
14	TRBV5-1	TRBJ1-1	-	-	CASRVIITNTEAFF	TGCGCCAGCAGGGTGATAATAACAAACACTGAAGCTTTCTTT
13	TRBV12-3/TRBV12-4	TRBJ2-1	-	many	CASSFSGRNEQFF	TGTGCCAGCAGTTTTTCAGGACGCAATGAGCAGTTCTTC
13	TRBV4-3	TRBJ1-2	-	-	CASSRQTHYGYTF	TGCGCCAGCAGCCGGCAGACACACTATGGCTACACCTTC
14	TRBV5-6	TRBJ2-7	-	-	CASSLYRQEHEQYF	TGTGCCAGCAGCTTGTACCGACAGGAACACGAGCAGTACTTC
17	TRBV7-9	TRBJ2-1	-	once	CASSLAHSAVPYNEQFF	TGTGCCAGCAGCTTAGCGCATTCGGCGGTCCCCTACAATGAGCAGTTCTTC
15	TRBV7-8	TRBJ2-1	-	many	CASARHEGTYNEQFF	TGTGCCAGCGCTCGACACGAGGGGACCTACAATGAGCAGTTCTTC
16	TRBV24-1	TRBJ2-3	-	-	CATSDPTQAGTDTQYF	TGTGCCACCAGTGATCCAACCCAAGCTGGCACAGATACGCAGTATTTT
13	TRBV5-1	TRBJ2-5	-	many	CASSLGTGETQYF	TGCGCCAGCAGCTTGGGGACTGGTGAGACCCAGTACTTC
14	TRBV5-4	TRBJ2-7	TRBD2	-	CASSLGGRSYEQYF	TGTGCCAGCAGCTTGGGCGGGAGGTCCTACGAGCAGTACTTC
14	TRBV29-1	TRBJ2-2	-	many	CSVRNRVDTGELFF	TGCAGCGTTCGCAACCGGGTAGACACCGGGGAGCTGTTTTTT
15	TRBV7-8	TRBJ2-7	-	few	CASSLGRASSYEQYF	TGTGCCAGCAGCTTAGGGCGGGCAAGCTCCTACGAGCAGTACTTC
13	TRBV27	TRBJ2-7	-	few	CASSPQVSYEQYF	TGTGCCAGCAGTCCTCAGGTCTCCTACGAGCAGTACTTC
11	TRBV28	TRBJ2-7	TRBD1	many	CASSFTTGTYF	TGTGCCAGCAGCTTCACGACAGGGACCTACTTC
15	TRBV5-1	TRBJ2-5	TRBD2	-	CASSLGAGEGETQYF	TGCGCCAGCAGCTTGGGAGCGGGAGAGGGAGAGACCCAGTACTTC
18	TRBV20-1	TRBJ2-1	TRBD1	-	CSATGQGPSGSSYNEQFF	TGCAGTGCTACGGGACAGGGCCCCAGCGGAAGCTCCTACAATGAGCAGTTCTTC
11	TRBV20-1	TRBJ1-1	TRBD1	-	CSAGRDRGAFF	TGCAGTGCTGGTCGGGACAGGGGAGCTTTCTTT
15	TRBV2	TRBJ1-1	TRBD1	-	CASSAPGQENTEAFF	TGTGCCAGCAGTGCCCCGGGACAGGAGAACACTGAAGCTTTCTTT
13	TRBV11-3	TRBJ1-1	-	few	CASLMGADTEAFF	TGTGCCAGCCTAATGGGGGCCGACACTGAAGCTTTCTTT
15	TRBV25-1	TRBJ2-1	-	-	CASSDLVGLRNEQFF	TGTGCCAGCAGTGATCTAGTGGGCCTACGCAATGAGCAGTTCTTC
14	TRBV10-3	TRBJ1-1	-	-	CAISDAFMNTEAFF	TGTGCCATCAGTGACGCCTTTATGAACACTGAAGCTTTCTTT
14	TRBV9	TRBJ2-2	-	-	CASSVGLEIGELFF	TGTGCCAGCAGCGTAGGACTAGAGATCGGGGAGCTGTTTTTT
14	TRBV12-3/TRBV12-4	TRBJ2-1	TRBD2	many	CASSALAGNNEQFF	TGTGCCAGCAGTGCCCTAGCGGGGAACAATGAGCAGTTCTTC
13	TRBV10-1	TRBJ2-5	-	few	CASSQGRRETQYF	TGCGCCAGCAGTCAGGGGCGCCGGGAGACCCAGTACTTC
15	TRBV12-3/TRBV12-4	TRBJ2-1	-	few	CASSPWMSSYNEQFF	TGTGCCAGCAGTCCCTGGATGAGCTCCTACAATGAGCAGTTCTTC
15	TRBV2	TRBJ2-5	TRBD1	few	CASSEGTGTMETQYF	TGTGCCAGCAGTGAGGGGACAGGGACTATGGAGACCCAGTACTTC